This TCR beta chain came from a study of blood T cell repertoires in COVID-19. Study at large: T cells, B-cell-depleted T cells, or PBMCs provided the cDNA or gDNA that served as material.

V was clipped by 3 bases and J by 4 bases, with 10 bases between them. CDR3 length: 13 residues. TCRdb's copy holds only in-frame clones and misses some; the assay was immunoSEQ multiplex PCR. The table records some 71,000 clones, 90% of them present only once. The chain combines TRBV12-3 or TRBV12-4 with TRBJ2-7; a weak D match, TRBD2 (6 bases). The receptor's source is a woman aged 18-29 years with acute or convalescent COVID-19. The sequencing sample was made of peripheral blood. The CDR3: CASSLWDSYEQYF. CDR3 DNA: TGTGCCAGCAGTTTGTGGGACTCTTACGAGCAGTACTTC.